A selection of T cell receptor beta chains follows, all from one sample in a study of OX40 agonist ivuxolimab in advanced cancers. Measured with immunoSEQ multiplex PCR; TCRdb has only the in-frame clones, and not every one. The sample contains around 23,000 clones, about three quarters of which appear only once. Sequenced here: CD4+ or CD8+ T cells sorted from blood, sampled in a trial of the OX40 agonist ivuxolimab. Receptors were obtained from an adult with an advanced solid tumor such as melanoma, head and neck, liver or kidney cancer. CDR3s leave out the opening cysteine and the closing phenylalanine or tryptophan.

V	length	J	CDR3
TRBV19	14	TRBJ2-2	ASSIEAGGWTGELF
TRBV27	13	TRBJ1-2	ASSRGGFAIFGYT
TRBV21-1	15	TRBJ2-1	ASNSLGGQLVYNEQF
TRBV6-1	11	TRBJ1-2	ASSELREAGYT
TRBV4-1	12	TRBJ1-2	ASSYKESYDGYT
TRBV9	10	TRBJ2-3	ASSVGGETQY
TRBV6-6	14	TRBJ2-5	ASSYSGPGYQETQY
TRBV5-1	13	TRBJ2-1	ASSITGRANNEQF
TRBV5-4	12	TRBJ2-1	ASSPPDRLNEQF
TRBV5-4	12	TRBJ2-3	AIQTSGSTDTQY
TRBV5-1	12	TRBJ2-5	ASSSLQVQETQY
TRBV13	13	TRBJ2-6	ASSLRGSGANVLT
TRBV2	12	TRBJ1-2	ASRAAETGTGYT
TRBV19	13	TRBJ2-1	ASSVTWTGGNEQF
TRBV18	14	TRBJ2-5	ASSPGGTGRKETQY
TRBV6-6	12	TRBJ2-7	ASSYVWGPYEQY
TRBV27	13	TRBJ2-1	ASSLSRERHLRQF
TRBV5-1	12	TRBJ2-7	ASSLGQGRGEQY
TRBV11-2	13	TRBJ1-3	ASSLAVGPGNTIY
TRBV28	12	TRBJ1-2	ASSPLGGAHGYT
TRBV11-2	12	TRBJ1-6	ASSLETAISPLH
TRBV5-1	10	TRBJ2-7	ASSPSDYEQY
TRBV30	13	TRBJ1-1	AWSVGRLRNTEAF
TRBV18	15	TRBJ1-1	ASSPLVTTFMNTEAF
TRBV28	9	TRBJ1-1	AASEEVEAF
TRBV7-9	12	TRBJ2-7	ASSIGTVGYEQY
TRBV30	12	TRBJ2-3	AWSRRGATDTQY
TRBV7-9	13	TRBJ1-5	ASSTPGPSNQPQH
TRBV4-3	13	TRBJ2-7	ASSQEIQGIGEQY
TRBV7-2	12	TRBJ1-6	ASSLDRVASPLH
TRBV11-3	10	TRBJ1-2	ASSLGVRGYT
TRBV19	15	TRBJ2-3	ASSPAFGGGDADTQY
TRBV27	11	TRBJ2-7	ASSATVTYEQY
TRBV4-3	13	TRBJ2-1	AAGRTSNSYNEQF
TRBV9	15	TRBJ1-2	ASSVRHRGRLNYGYT
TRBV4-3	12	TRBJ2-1	ASTLRDRDGEQF
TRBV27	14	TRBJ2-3	ASSHPLRVGTDTQY
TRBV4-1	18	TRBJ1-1	ASSQDIVKDRADLNTEAF
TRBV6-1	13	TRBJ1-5	ASSEAGQQNQPQH
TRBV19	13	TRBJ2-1	ASSPTGADAFEQF
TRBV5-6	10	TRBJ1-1	ASCRPDTEAF
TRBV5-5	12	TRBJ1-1	ASSLIGYRAEAF
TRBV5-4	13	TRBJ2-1	ASIVGLAGDGEQF
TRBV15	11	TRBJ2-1	ATSRVGAPEQF
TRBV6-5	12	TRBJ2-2	ASSYSFRTGELF
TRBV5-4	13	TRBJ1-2	ASSLEVLQGGPYT
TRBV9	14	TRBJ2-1	ASSDPAGGLGNEQF
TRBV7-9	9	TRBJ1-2	ASSSARGYT
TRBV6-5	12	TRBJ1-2	ASTRGRGTYGYT
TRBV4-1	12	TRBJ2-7	ASSRLTGFDEQY
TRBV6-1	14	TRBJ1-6	ASSEAGRGARSPLH
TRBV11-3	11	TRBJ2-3	ASSLGFTDTQY
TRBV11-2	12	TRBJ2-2	ASSPLRDTGELF
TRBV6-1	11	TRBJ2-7	ASSVSNSYEQY